This TCR beta chain was identified in a study of blood T cell repertoires in COVID-19 (dated by TCRdb to 2019 to 2021). Regarding the research as a whole: Samples covering the acute and convalescent phases of COVID-19 were provided by collaborators in the United States, Italy and Spain. Deeply sampled blood TCRbeta repertoires from subjects exposed to, actively infected with, or recovered from COVID-19 were included in the dataset. Where available, HLA class I and class II types were taken from metadata supplied by the sample provider and were not determined by assay-based typing. A de-identified subject ID, COVID-19 status, age in years and sex were almost always included in the sample metadata. The prospective study material was composed of cDNA or gDNA derived from T cells, B-cell-depleted T cells, or PBMCs. The samples were drawn from two sources: the first 160 participants of the ongoing ImmuneRACE study, and over 950 subjects contributed by 6 global collaborators. The repertoires were released in a freely available public database intended as a resource for research on the immune response to SARS-CoV-2.

The collaborating institutions used their own protocols to collect whole blood in K2EDTA tubes. Collaborator samples were shipped for TCRbeta analysis as frozen whole blood, isolated PBMCs, or DNA extracted from either sample type. The immunoSEQ Assay, a bias-controlled multiplex PCR, was used to amplify TCRbeta CDR3 regions from genomic DNA. From the authors' description of their analysis: Nucleated cell counts per sample were estimated from amplification of reference gene primers within the assay. Sequence reads were collapsed and filtered to measure the absolute abundance of every unique TCRbeta CDR3 rearrangement. For each sample, productive Simpson clonality was calculated as the square root of Simpson's diversity index across productive rearrangements. Not all clones reach the TCRdb copy of this immuneACCESS table, which keeps in-frame sequences only. Checked studies attribute under half of the gap to unresolved V genes and leave the rest unexplained. The V and J calls and clone size are taken from that table; D and trimming were inferred from the DNA. The sample contains 110,000 to 150,000 clones, roughly 88% of them found a single time. Clones ranked in the top ten supply 1.8% of the sample.

Concerning this clone: Its antigen is currently not known. Qualities for individual bases were not recorded, and no much larger clone is one base off.

The cysteine opens and the phenylalanine closes a CDR3 of 16 amino acids. The sequence is cut down to CDR3 DNA, 48 bases in frame from base 1. CDR1 and CDR2, per the germline V gene, are KGHSH and LQKENI. Unmatched junction bases come to 12, with V trimmed by 3 bases and J by 8 bases. Beyond this particular receptor, the publication reports: The amount of clinical and demographic metadata varied by source and participant and was provided uncurated.

This sequence was found in a man aged 70-80 years with acute or convalescent COVID-19. Sequencing was performed on peripheral blood. The sequence links TRBV18 to TRBJ2-5, and TRBD2 aligns with 10 junction nucleotides. The CDR3 amino acid sequence is: CASSPPSGGLLGTQYF. The sequenced DNA is TGTGCCAGCTCACCCCCTAGCGGGGGCCTCTTGGGAACCCAGTACTTC. Reference TRBV18 and TRBJ2-5 proteins supply the regions before and after the CDR3; the full variable domain is: NAGVMQNPRHLVRRRGQEARLRCSPMKGHSHVYWYRQLPEEGLKFMVYLQKENIIDESGMPKERFSAEFPKEGPSILRIQQVVRGDSAAYFCASSPPSGGLLGTQYFGPGTRLLVL.